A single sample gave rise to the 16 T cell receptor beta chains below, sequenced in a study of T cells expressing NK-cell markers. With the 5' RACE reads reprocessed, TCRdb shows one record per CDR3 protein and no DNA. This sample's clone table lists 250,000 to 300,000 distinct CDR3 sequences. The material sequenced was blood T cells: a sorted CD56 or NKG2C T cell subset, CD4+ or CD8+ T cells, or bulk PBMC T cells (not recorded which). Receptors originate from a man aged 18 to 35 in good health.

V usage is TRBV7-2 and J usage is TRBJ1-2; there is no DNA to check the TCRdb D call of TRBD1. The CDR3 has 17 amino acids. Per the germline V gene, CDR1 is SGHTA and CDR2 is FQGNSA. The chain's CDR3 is CASSTRKGQGANYGYTF.

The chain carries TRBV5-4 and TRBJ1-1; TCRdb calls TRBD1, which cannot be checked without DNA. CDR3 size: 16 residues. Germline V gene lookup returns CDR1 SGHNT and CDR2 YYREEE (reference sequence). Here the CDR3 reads CASSLDPGRGNTEAFF.

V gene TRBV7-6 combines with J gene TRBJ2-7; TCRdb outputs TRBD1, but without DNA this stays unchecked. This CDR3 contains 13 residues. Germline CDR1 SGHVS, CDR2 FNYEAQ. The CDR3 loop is CASSSQTGYEQYF.

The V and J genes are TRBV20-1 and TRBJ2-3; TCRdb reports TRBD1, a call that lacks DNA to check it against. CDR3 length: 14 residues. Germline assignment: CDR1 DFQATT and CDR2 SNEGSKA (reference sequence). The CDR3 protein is CSAAGPHGADTQYF.

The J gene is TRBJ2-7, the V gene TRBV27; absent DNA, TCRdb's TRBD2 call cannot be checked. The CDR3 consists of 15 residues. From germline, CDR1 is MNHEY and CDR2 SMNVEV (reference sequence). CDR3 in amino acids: CASRTLGEGSYEQYF.

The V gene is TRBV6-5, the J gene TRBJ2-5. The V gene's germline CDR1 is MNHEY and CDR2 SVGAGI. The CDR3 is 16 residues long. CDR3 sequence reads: CASSYSVATNQETQYF.

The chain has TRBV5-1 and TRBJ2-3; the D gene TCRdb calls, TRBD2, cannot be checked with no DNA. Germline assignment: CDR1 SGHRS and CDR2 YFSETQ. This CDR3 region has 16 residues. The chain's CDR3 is CASSWDLGPRADTQYF.

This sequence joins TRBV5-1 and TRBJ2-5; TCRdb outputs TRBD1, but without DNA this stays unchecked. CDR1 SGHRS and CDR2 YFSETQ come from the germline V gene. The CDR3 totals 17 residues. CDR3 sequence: CASSLRAGTVYQETQYF.

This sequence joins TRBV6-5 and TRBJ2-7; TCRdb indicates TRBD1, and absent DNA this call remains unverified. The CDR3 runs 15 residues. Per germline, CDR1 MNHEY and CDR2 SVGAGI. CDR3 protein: CASTDPGPGRYEQYF.

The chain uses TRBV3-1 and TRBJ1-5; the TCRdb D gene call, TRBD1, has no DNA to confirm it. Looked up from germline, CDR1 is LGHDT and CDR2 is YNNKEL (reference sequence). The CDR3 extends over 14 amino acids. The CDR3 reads CASSQSGLYQPQHF.

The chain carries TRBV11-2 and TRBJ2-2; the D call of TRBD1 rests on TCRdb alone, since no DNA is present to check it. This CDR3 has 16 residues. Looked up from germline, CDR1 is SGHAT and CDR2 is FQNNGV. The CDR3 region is CASSFRDPENTGELFF.

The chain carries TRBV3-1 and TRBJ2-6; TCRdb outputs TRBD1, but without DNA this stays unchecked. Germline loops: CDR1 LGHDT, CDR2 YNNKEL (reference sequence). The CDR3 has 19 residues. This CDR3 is CASSLRQGGRDSGANVLTF. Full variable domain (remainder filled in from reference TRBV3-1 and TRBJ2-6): DTAVSQTPKYLVTQMGNDKSIKCEQNLGHDTMYWYKQDSKKFLKIMFSYNNKELIINETVPNRFSPKSPDKAHLNLHINSLELGDSAVYFCASSLRQGGRDSGANVLTFGAGSRLTVL.

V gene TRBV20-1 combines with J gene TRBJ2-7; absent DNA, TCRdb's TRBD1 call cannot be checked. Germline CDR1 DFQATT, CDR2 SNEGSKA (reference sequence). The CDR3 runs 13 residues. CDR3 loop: CSASPKGANEQYF.

This CDR3 reads CSARKRMGDTNYGYTF. The genes are TRBV20-1 and TRBJ1-2; without DNA, the TCRdb call of TRBD1 cannot be checked. The CDR3 runs to 16 residues. Germline values: CDR1 DFQATT, CDR2 SNEGSKA (reference sequence).

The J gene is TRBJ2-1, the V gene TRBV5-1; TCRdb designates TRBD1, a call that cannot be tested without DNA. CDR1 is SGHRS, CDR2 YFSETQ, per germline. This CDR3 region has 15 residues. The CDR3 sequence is CASSAGQGPSDEQFF.

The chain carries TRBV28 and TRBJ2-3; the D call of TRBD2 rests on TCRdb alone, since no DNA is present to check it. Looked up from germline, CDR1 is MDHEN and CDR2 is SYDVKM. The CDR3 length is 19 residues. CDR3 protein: CASSLFGLMGSSSTDTQYF.